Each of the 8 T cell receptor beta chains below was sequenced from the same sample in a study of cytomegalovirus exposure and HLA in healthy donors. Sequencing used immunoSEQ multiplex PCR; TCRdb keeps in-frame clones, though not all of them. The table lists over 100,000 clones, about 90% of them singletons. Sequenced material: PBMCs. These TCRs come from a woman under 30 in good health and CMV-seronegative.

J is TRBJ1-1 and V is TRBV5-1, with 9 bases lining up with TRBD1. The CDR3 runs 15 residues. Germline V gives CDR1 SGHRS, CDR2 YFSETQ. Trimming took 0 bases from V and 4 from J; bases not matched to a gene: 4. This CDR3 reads CASSLDRGRGTEAFF. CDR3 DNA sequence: TGCGCCAGCAGCTTGGACAGGGGGCGGGGCACTGAAGCTTTCTTT.

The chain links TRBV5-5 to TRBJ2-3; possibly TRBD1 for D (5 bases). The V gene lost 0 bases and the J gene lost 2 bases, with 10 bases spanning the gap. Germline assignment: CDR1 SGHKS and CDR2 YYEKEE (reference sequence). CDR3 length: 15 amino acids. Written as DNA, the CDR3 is TGTGCCAGCAGCTTGGAAGGACACCTCACAGATACGCAGTATTTT. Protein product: CASSLEGHLTDTQYF.

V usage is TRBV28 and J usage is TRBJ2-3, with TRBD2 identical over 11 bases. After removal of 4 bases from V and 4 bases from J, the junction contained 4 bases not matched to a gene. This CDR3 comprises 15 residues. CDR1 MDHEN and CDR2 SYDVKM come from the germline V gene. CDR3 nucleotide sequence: TGTGCCAGCAGTTCGCTAGCGGGAGGTGCAGATACGCAGTATTTT. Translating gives CASSSLAGGADTQYF.

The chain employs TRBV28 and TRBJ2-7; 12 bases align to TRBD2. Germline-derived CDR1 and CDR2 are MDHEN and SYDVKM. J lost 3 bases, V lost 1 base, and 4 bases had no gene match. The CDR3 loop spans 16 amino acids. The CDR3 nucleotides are TGTGCCAGCAGTTTATCGACGACTAGCGGGGGCTACGAGCAGTACTTC. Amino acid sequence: CASSLSTTSGGYEQYF.

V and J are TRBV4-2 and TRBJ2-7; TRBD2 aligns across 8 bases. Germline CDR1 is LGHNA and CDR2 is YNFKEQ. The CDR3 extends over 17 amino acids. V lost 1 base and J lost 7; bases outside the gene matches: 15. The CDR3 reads CASSQVRSGGAPSEQYF. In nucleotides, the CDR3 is TGTGCCAGCAGCCAAGTCAGATCCGGGGGGGCCCCTAGTGAGCAGTACTTC.

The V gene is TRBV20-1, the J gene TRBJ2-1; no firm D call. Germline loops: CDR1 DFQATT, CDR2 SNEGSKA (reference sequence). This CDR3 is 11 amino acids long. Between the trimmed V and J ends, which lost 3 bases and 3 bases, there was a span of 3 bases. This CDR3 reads CSASSYNEQFF. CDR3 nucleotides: TGCAGTGCTAGCAGCTACAATGAGCAGTTCTTC.

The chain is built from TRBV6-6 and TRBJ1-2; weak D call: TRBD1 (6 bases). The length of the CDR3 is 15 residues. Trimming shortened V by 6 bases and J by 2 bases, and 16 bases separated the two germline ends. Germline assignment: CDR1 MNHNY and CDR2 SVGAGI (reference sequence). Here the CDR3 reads CASSHQRDTNYGYTF. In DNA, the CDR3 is TGTGCCAGCAGCCACCAGCGGGACACAAACTATGGCTACACCTTC.

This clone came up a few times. The DNA for the CDR3 is TGTGCCAGCAGTCTAAGACAGGGGGCTAACTATGGCTACACCTTC. Translated, it gives CASSLRQGANYGYTF. The chain is built from TRBV27 and TRBJ1-2; TRBD1 agrees at 9 bases. J was trimmed by 0 bases and V by 5 bases; bases with no gene match: 4. The length of the CDR3 is 15 residues. The germline V gene encodes CDR1 MNHEY and CDR2 SMNVEV (reference sequence).